A selection of T cell receptor beta chains follows, all from one sample in a study of Ad26.COV2.S vaccination and SARS-CoV-2 variants. TCRdb's copy holds only in-frame clones and misses some; the assay was immunoSEQ multiplex PCR. The data hold about 440,000 clones, with less than 95% observed a single time. The sequenced sample was peripheral blood, obtained in a trial of Ad26.COV2.S vaccine versus placebo. These receptors were taken from a person between 18 and 60 years old who received the Ad26.COV2.S COVID-19 vaccine or a placebo. CDR3s leave out the opening cysteine and the closing phenylalanine or tryptophan. Each record gives: J gene, V gene, CDR3 protein.

TRBJ2-5 TRBV7-9 ASSFNGRAGETQY
TRBJ2-2 TRBV5-1 ASSLGLAGYTGELF
TRBJ2-6 TRBV30 GISGFPSSGANVLT
TRBJ2-3 TRBV27 ASSLSALEDTQY
TRBJ2-7 TRBV6-2/TRBV6-3 ASSPPPGQTYEQY
TRBJ1-2 TRBV9 ASSVGQGDAYGYT
TRBJ2-1 TRBV5-1 ASSRDSSYNEQF
TRBJ2-1 TRBV20-1 SASIPRGPASYNEQF
TRBJ2-7 TRBV5-1 ASSDSSGTYERY
TRBJ2-7 TRBV7-9 ASSFLAGGPYEQY
TRBJ2-5 TRBV3-1/TRBV3-2 ASSQDRDYEETQY
TRBJ2-3 TRBV28 ASSLPTDRSTDTQY
TRBJ2-1 TRBV24-1 ATSGQYNEQF
TRBJ2-7 TRBV5-6 ASRQTGLGTYEQY
TRBJ2-5 TRBV6-5 ASGPRAEQETQY
TRBJ1-6 TRBV6-1 ASSEAVRGSYNSPLH
TRBJ1-5 TRBV10-3 AISESRAGGNSNQPQH
TRBJ2-7 TRBV6-4 ASSDRRVRNEQY
TRBJ1-1 TRBV7-9 ASSREVGSAF
TRBJ1-1 TRBV19 ASSIRPAATEAF
TRBJ2-1 TRBV27 ASSATRGGNEQF
TRBJ2-1 TRBV7-2 ASSFDRINEQF
TRBJ2-7 TRBV29-1 SVEGGTGVAYEQY
TRBJ2-1 TRBV30 AWSVVTSSSRV
TRBJ2-7 TRBV5-5 ASSLGPGKVYEQY